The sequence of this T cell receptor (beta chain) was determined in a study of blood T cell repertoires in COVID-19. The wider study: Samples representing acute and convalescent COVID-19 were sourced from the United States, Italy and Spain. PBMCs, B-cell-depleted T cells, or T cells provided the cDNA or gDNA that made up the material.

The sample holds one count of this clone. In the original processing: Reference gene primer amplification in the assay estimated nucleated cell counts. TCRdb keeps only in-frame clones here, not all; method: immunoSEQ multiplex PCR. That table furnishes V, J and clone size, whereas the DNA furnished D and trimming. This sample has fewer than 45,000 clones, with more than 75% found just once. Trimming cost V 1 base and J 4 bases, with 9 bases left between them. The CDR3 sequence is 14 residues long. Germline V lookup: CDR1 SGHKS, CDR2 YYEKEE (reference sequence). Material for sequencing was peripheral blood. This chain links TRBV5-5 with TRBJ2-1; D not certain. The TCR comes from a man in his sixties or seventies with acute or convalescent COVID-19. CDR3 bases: TGTGCCAGCAGCTTGACAGTGGTATACAATGAGCAGTTCTTC. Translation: CASSLTVVYNEQFF. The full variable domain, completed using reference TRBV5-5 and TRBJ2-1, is DAGVTQSPTHLIKTRGQQVTLRCSPISGHKSVSWYQQVLGQGPQFIFQYYEKEERGRGNFPDRFSARQFPNYSSELNVNALLLGDSALYLCASSLTVVYNEQFFGPGTRLTVL.